This T cell receptor beta chain was observed in a study of T cells after yellow fever vaccination. Study-level findings and limits: Most clones from primary vaccination were detected again post-booster (roughly 96% CD4, around 90% CD8). Abundant clonotypes (contaminants from the bulk population) could be present in FACS-sorted repertoires. It was the secondary response that reached its peak faster, day 5 versus 15, but it was weaker.

With respect to this clonotype: Its antigen remains unidentified.

CDR3 length: 15 amino acids. Germline V gives CDR1 DFQATT, CDR2 SNEGSKA (reference sequence). The V gene lost 5 bases and the J gene lost 4 bases, with 18 bases spanning the gap. TCRdb ran MiXCR on the 5' RACE reads and lists one entry per CDR3 protein. The table shows a few hundred thousand distinct CDR3 sequences, with around 6.5% occurring only once. The origin of this receptor is a man aged 25-45 years who received the YFV17D yellow fever vaccine. The sample consisted of PBMCs, taken 5 days after the yellow fever booster vaccination. The V and J genes are TRBV20-1 and TRBJ2-1; D is perhaps TRBD1 (6 bases). The CDR3 here is CSAVEFDQGYNEQFF. CDR3 coding DNA: TGCAGTGCTGTCGAATTTGATCAGGGGTACAATGAGCAGTTCTTC.